This T cell receptor beta chain appears in the sequencing data of a study of early T cells in non-severe SARS-CoV-2 infection. For the study at large: Investigators sequenced bulk RNA drawn from unsorted whole blood, and chains remained unpaired. Whole-study results and caveats: Sequences matched to VDJdb favored anti-spike CD8 responses, while private and CD4 specificities were missed.

About this clonotype itself: The antigen remains unidentified.

Germline-derived CDR1 and CDR2 are MNHNS and SASEGT. Trimming removed 4 bases at V and 6 bases at J, with 10 bases between. The CDR3 extends over 12 amino acids. cDNA molecules, individually, were tagged with unique molecular identifiers. A single record per CDR3 protein comes from TCRdb applying MiXCR to the 5' RACE reads. The sample holds around 27,000 distinct CDR3 sequences, around 4.2% seen once. The sequenced sample consisted of whole blood. The chain uses TRBV6-1 and TRBJ2-7, with D maybe TRBD1 (6 bases). This receptor was identified in an adult who was a healthcare worker with PCR-confirmed SARS-CoV-2 infection or an uninfected control (not recorded which). The CDR3 DNA sequence: TGTGCCAGCAGTGTTACAGGGTCCGAGCAGTACTTC. Its protein is CASSVTGSEQYF.